What follows are 30 T cell receptor beta chains derived from one specimen sequenced in a study of CXCR3-negative and CXCR3-positive naive CD8 T cells. Preparation of TRB cDNA libraries relied on 5' RACE carrying UMI labels. TCRdb reprocessed the 5' RACE reads and stores each CDR3 protein as one record, lacking DNA. The specimen's table records some 7,400 distinct CDR3 sequences. Specimen: naive CXCR3- CD8+ T cells from blood. Subset indicated: CD45RO-CCR7+CD27+CD95- naive CD8+ T cells lacking CXCR3 (TNR3-). These TCRs come from a human donor in good health. Some clones in this sample may be carry-over from other donors' samples.

This clonotype counts as medium-sized by frequency. J is TRBJ2-7 and V is TRBV29-1; TCRdb indicates TRBD1, and absent DNA this call remains unverified. Per germline, CDR1 SQVTM and CDR2 ANQGSEA. This CDR3 has 13 amino acids. The CDR3 loop reads CSVGGTEFYEQYF.

This sequence joins TRBV4-1 and TRBJ1-1; TCRdb lists TRBD1, though no DNA is available to test this call. There are 13 residues in the CDR3. Germline loops: CDR1 MGHRA, CDR2 YSYEKL. This CDR3 reads CASSLSDSLEAFF.

The rearrangement uses TRBV7-9 and TRBJ2-1; lacking DNA, the TRBD2 call made by TCRdb goes unchecked. The CDR3 loop spans 17 amino acids. Per germline, CDR1 SEHNR and CDR2 FQNEAQ (reference sequence). CDR3 region: CASSPPGLAGVYNEQFF.

J is TRBJ1-5 and V is TRBV20-1. The CDR3 totals 15 residues. Per the germline V gene, CDR1 is DFQATT and CDR2 is SNEGSKA (reference sequence). CDR3 sequence reads: CSARDGEFSNQPQHF.

By frequency, this clonotype registers medium-sized. The chain joins TRBV27 to TRBJ2-1; TCRdb's assignment of TRBD2 cannot be checked, as there is no DNA. The V gene's germline CDR1 is MNHEY and CDR2 SMNVEV (reference sequence). The CDR3 totals 14 residues. The CDR3 region is CASRSGWGLGEQFF.

This chain joins TRBV10-3 and TRBJ1-1. CDR3 length equals 14 residues. Germline V gives CDR1 ENHRY, CDR2 SYGVKD. CDR3 amino acids: CAISESTLNTEAFF.

The chain carries TRBV6-1 and TRBJ1-1; TCRdb reports TRBD1, a call that lacks DNA to check it against. The CDR3 sequence is 13 residues long. Germline lookup yields CDR1 MNHNS and CDR2 SASEGT. The CDR3 here is CASRISDSTEAFF.

This clonotype is deemed medium-sized (0.01 to 0.1%) by its frequency. V gene TRBV20-1 combines with J gene TRBJ2-1; no DNA is available, so the TRBD2 call from TCRdb remains unchecked. The CDR3 loop spans 14 amino acids. CDR1 and CDR2 from the germline V gene are DFQATT and SNEGSKA (reference sequence). This chain's CDR3 is CSASPSGGYNEQFF.

V usage is TRBV6-5 and J usage is TRBJ2-1; as DNA is missing, the TRBD2 call by TCRdb cannot be tested. This CDR3 has 18 residues. CDR1 and CDR2 (germline): MNHEY, SVGAGI. Here the CDR3 reads CASSSPIAREGGYNEQFF.

This clonotype is called medium-sized based on its frequency. This chain uses TRBV29-1 with TRBJ2-5; TCRdb's D call, TRBD2, is unchecked because there is no DNA. The CDR3 loop spans 14 amino acids. From germline, CDR1 is SQVTM and CDR2 ANQGSEA. The CDR3 sequence: CSGTRLAGQETQYF. Drawing the rest from reference TRBV29-1 and TRBJ2-5, the complete variable domain is SAVISQKPSRDICQRGTSLTIQCQVDSQVTMMFWYRQQPGQSLTLIATANQGSEATYESGFVIDKFPISRPNLTFSTLTVSNMSPEDSSIYLCSGTRLAGQETQYFGPGTRLLVL.

Its frequency marks this clonotype as medium-sized. The V and J genes are TRBV5-1 and TRBJ1-2. The CDR3 contains 18 residues. CDR1 is SGHRS and CDR2 is YFSETQ in the germline V gene. The CDR3 spells CASSLAGTAGSPSYGYTF.

By frequency, this clonotype is medium-sized. This chain connects TRBV29-1 to TRBJ1-2; the D gene TCRdb calls, TRBD1, cannot be checked with no DNA. The CDR3 consists of 13 residues. Germline-derived CDR1 and CDR2 are SQVTM and ANQGSEA. CDR3 protein: CSVVQGISYGYTF.

The rearrangement joins TRBV6-5 to TRBJ1-2; absent DNA, TCRdb's TRBD1 call cannot be checked. The CDR3 is made up of 14 amino acids. CDR1 is MNHEY and CDR2 is SVGAGI in the germline V gene. The CDR3 protein is CASSYSTGTHGYTF.

This chain uses TRBV7-8 with TRBJ1-1. The germline V gene encodes CDR1 SGHVS and CDR2 FQNEAQ. The CDR3 consists of 12 residues. CDR3 residues: CASSLRVTEAFF.

The chain carries TRBV24-1 and TRBJ2-1. The CDR3 covers 15 residues. Per germline, CDR1 KGHDR and CDR2 SFDVKD. CDR3: CATSERQSSYNEQFF.

The chain recombines TRBV29-1 with TRBJ2-3; the TCRdb call, TRBD1, lacks DNA for checking. Germline V CDR1 and CDR2: SQVTM, ANQGSEA. The CDR3 sequence is 15 residues long. The chain's CDR3 is CSVGGGPSATDTQYF.

The chain joins TRBV20-1 to TRBJ2-7; TCRdb names TRBD2, which stays unverified in the absence of DNA. The CDR3 contains 13 residues. Germline V gives CDR1 DFQATT, CDR2 SNEGSKA (reference sequence). CDR3 amino acids: CSARLAGSYEQYF.

This chain connects TRBV29-1 to TRBJ2-4; without DNA, the TCRdb call of TRBD1 cannot be checked. The CDR3 sequence is 16 residues long. Per the germline V gene, CDR1 is SQVTM and CDR2 is ANQGSEA. The CDR3 spells CSVDKPGVPGQGVRYF.

The chain is built from TRBV20-1 and TRBJ2-7; TCRdb's D gene call, TRBD2, goes unchecked for lack of DNA. The CDR3 loop spans 14 amino acids. Germline V gene sequence: CDR1 DFQATT, CDR2 SNEGSKA (reference sequence). This CDR3 is CSAREREGAYEQYF.

This clonotype is medium-sized by frequency. The gene calls are TRBV3-1 and TRBJ2-5. The length of the CDR3 is 14 residues. CDR1 and CDR2 (germline): LGHDT, YNNKEL (reference sequence). Here the CDR3 reads CASSQGRSEETQYF.

Considering frequency, this clonotype is medium-sized. The chain carries TRBV5-5 and TRBJ1-4; TCRdb names TRBD1, which stays unverified in the absence of DNA. Germline lookup yields CDR1 SGHKS and CDR2 YYEKEE (reference sequence). This CDR3 comprises 13 residues. CDR3 sequence reads: CASSPGTAEKLFF.

V usage is TRBV9 and J usage is TRBJ2-1; TCRdb proposes TRBD2, but this gene call is untestable without DNA. The CDR3 extends over 15 amino acids. From germline, CDR1 is SGDLS and CDR2 YYNGEE. The CDR3 loop is CASSVWASGRNEQFF.

V is TRBV2 and J is TRBJ2-3; TCRdb proposes TRBD1, but this gene call is untestable without DNA. Germline V gives CDR1 SNHLY, CDR2 FYNNEI. CDR3 size: 16 residues. CDR3 in amino acids: CASSEYSLGDSDTQYF.

This clonotype is called medium-sized based on its frequency. This chain joins TRBV5-1 and TRBJ2-7; the D gene TCRdb calls, TRBD1, cannot be checked with no DNA. The CDR3 loop spans 19 amino acids. Germline assignment: CDR1 SGHRS and CDR2 YFSETQ. CDR3 residues: CASSLAAQGPAARSYEQYF.

This clonotype is medium-sized (0.01 to 0.1%) by frequency. The chain employs TRBV20-1 and TRBJ1-2; TCRdb gives TRBD1 as the D gene, but with no DNA this cannot be confirmed. The CDR3 has 15 amino acids. In germline, CDR1 is DFQATT, CDR2 SNEGSKA (reference sequence). CDR3 residues: CSARDSAGAVYGHTF.

Measured by frequency, this clonotype is medium-sized. CDR3 sequence: CSANGGGTGELFF. The V gene is TRBV20-1, the J gene TRBJ2-2; TCRdb indicates TRBD2, and absent DNA this call remains unverified. CDR1 DFQATT and CDR2 SNEGSKA come from the germline V gene (reference sequence). This CDR3 comprises 13 residues.

The CDR3 region is CSGRPGTNTGELFF. The chain joins TRBV29-1 to TRBJ2-2; the TCRdb D gene call, TRBD1, has no DNA to confirm it. The CDR3 sequence is 14 residues long. Germline CDR1 and CDR2: SQVTM and ANQGSEA.

This rearrangement joins TRBV29-1 to TRBJ2-6. Germline V gene lookup returns CDR1 SQVTM and CDR2 ANQGSEA. This CDR3 comprises 14 residues. The CDR3 here is CSVFLSSGANVLTF.

V gene TRBV3-1 combines with J gene TRBJ2-3. Germline loops: CDR1 LGHDT, CDR2 YNNKEL (reference sequence). This CDR3 is built from 14 residues. The CDR3 loop is CASSLAWGTDTQYF.

CDR3: CASSPSASGRTIGELFF. The rearrangement joins TRBV5-1 to TRBJ2-2; TCRdb returns TRBD2, unconfirmable since there is no DNA. Per germline, CDR1 SGHRS and CDR2 YFSETQ. The CDR3 totals 17 residues. The whole variable domain, remainder taken from reference TRBV5-1 and TRBJ2-2, is KAGVTQTPRYLIKTRGQQVTLSCSPISGHRSVSWYQQTPGQGLQFLFEYFSETQRNKGNFPGRFSGRQFSNSRSEMNVSTLELGDSALYLCASSPSASGRTIGELFFGEGSRLTVL.